This TCR beta chain was profiled in a study of blood T cells in healthy people across ages. Combining a sample-barcoded 5' primer with a J-beta primer mix, a second PCR ran for about 6 to 11 cycles. TCRdb redid the calling of the 5' RACE reads with MiXCR, one entry per CDR3 protein. The data show about 720,000 distinct CDR3 sequences, with around a fifth seen just once and about 20% held by the top ten. CDR1 is SSHAT, CDR2 FNYEAQ, per germline (reference sequence). The CDR3 has 15 residues. Trimming removed 1 base from V and 9 bases from J, with 16 bases in between. The sequence was obtained from a man between 65 and 80 years old in good health. V is TRBV7-7 and J is TRBJ2-1; D is perhaps TRBD2 (7 bases). Specimen: blood. The CDR3 region is CASSLGLGGPGEQFF. The CDR3 DNA reads TGTGCCAGCAGCTTAGGTCTGGGGGGGCCAGGTGAGCAGTTCTTC.